The entry that follows covers one TCR beta chain sequence. This sample is part of a study of blood T cell repertoires in COVID-19. Whole-study context: There were acute and convalescent COVID-19 samples, and they came from the United States, Italy and Spain.

The V and J ends lost 1 base and 12 bases, in that order; junction bases with no gene match: 18. CDR1 and CDR2 from the germline V gene are SGHAT and FQNNGV. This CDR3 comprises 18 residues. In the original workflow: Nucleated cell number was recorded as an estimate derived from reference gene primer amplification. Repertoires were generated with immunoSEQ multiplex PCR, while TCRdb's copy carries only in-frame clones and drops some. Clone size and the V and J calls come from that table; the DNA yielded D and trimming. The top ten hold roughly 17% of the sample, which has 100,000 to 120,000 clones, approximately 79% seen once.

Sequenced material: peripheral blood. This clonotype originated in a woman older than 75 with active or convalescent COVID-19. V is TRBV11-2 and J is TRBJ2-1; 10 nucleotides match TRBD2. CDR3 DNA: TGTGCCAGCAGCTTAGGCCGATGGGGAGCGGGAGGGCCCCGGGGGCAGTTCTTC. Amino acids: CASSLGRWGAGGPRGQFF. The whole variable domain, filled in from reference TRBV11-2 and TRBJ2-1, reads EAGVAQSPRYKIIEKRQSVAFWCNPISGHATLYWYQQILGQGPKLLIQFQNNGVVDDSQLPKDRFSAERLKGVDSTLKIQPAKLEDSAVYLCASSLGRWGAGGPRGQFFGPGTRLTVL.